These 3 T cell receptor beta chains originate from one sample sequenced in a study of T-cell reconstitution after alpha-beta-depleted transplantation in children. Preparation of the TCRbeta library used unique molecular identifiers. TCRdb itself ran the PCR reads through MiXCR, one entry per CDR3 protein. The repertoire holds 98,000 or so distinct CDR3 sequences, with under 25% as singletons. The sequences come from PBMCs, collected before TCRalphabeta/CD19-depleted stem cell transplant. The receptors derive from a boy aged 2-9 years with acute lymphoblastic leukemia, due to receive a stem cell transplant.

Many counts were recorded for this clonotype. The V gene is TRBV7-9, the J gene TRBJ2-7, with 9 nucleotides matching TRBD1. Germline V gene sequence: CDR1 SEHNR, CDR2 FQNEAQ (reference sequence). The CDR3 length is 12 residues. Trimming at V came to 5 bases and at J to 6 bases, leaving 2 bases not matched to a gene. The CDR3 DNA is TGTGCCAGCAGCCGGGACAGGGCCGAGCAGTACTTC. Translation gives CASSRDRAEQYF.

Concerning this clonotype: This sequence may be a read error, since a much larger clone differs from it by one base. The rearrangement uses TRBV5-5 and TRBJ1-6; 9 positions match TRBD1. Germline lookup yields CDR1 SGHKS and CDR2 YYEKEE (reference sequence). The CDR3 contains 15 residues. The CDR3: CASSPGTGWNSPLLF. The DNA of the CDR3 is TGTGCCAGCAGCCCCGGGACAGGGTGGAATTCACCCCTCCTCTTT.

This clonotype has only a few counts. The chain combines TRBV5-1 with TRBJ2-1; TRBD2 might be the D (6 bases). V shed 2 bases and J shed 5 bases, with 20 bases lying between them. Germline CDR1 SGHRS, CDR2 YFSETQ. This CDR3 is built from 17 residues. In DNA form, the CDR3 reads TGCGCCAGCAGCTTCGTCCGGAGGGGCCATCAAGACAATGAGCAGTTCTTC. Translated: CASSFVRRGHQDNEQFF.